This T cell receptor (beta chain) was captured by sequencing in a study of T-cell memory formation after mild COVID-19. Germline V lookup: CDR1 SQVTM, CDR2 ANQGSEA. Losses at the gene ends were 3 bases for V and 8 bases for J; bases not matched to a gene: 11. The CDR3 extends over 14 amino acids. General observations from the study: There were some responding clones in pre-infection memory, which suggested that cross-reactive memory had joined.

Each CDR3 protein is one row after TCRdb ran MiXCR on the 5' RACE reads. The table records 350,000 to 450,000 distinct CDR3 sequences, 20% to 25% of them present only once. Turning to this clonotype: The target antigen is unknown.

The sample taken for sequencing was PBMCs or a T cell subset sorted from them (not recorded which). The genes are TRBV29-1 and TRBJ1-2; TRBD1 matches 8 bases. This clonotype was sampled from an adult woman who had mild COVID-19 (a few samples of this study predate the infection). Cell type and time point are not known. For the CDR3, the DNA is TGCAGCGTTGATGCGACAGGGGCGGAAGGAGGCTACACCTTC. Encoded protein: CSVDATGAEGGYTF.